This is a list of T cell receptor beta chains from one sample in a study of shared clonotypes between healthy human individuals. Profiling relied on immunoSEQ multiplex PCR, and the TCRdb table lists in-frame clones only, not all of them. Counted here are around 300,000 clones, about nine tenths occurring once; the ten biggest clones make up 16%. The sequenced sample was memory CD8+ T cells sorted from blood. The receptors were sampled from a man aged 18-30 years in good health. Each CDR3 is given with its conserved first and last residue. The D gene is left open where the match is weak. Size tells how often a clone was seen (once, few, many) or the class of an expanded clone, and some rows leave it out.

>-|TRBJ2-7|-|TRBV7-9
TGTGCCAGCAGCCCTCCCTCCCCCCGGTACGAGCAGTACTTC
CASSPPSPRYEQYF
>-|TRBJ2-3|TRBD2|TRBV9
TGTGCCAGCAGCGGCGGGAGCACAGATACGCAGTGTTTT
CASSGGSTDTQCF
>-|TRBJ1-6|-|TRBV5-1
TGCGCCAGCAGCTTGGATGTCAGAGGAACTGTGGATTCACCCCTCCACTTT
CASSLDVRGTVDSPLHF
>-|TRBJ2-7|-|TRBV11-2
TGTGCCAGCAGCTTAGTAGTGACGCAGGACGAGCAGTACTTC
CASSLVVTQDEQYF
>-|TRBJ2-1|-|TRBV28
TGTGCCAGCAGTGTGAAGGGACTCATGAATGAGCAGTTCTTC
CASSVKGLMNEQFF
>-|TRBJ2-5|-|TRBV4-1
TGCGCCAGCAGGAGTATTGGGGGTGAGACCCAGTACTTC
CASRSIGGETQYF
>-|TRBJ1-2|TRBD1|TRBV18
TGTGCCAGCTCACCGCAGACAGGGATCTCTGGCTACACCTTC
CASSPQTGISGYTF
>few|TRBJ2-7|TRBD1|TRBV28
TGTGCCAGCAGTTTCGCAGGGGGCGCCGAGCAGTACTTC
CASSFAGGAEQYF
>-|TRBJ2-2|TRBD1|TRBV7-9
TGTGCCAGCAGTCCGGACAGGGGGGTGGCCACCGGGGAGCTGTTTTTT
CASSPDRGVATGELFF
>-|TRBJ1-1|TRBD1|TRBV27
TGTGCCAGCAGTTTACGGGACAGGGAGTGGACTGAAGCTTTCTTT
CASSLRDREWTEAFF
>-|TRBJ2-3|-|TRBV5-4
TGTGCCAGCAGGTGGGGAACAGATACGCAGTATTTT
CASRWGTDTQYF
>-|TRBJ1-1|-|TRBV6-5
TGTGCCAGCAGTTACGATTGGGGCACTGAAGCTTTCTTT
CASSYDWGTEAFF
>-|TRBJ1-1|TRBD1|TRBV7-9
TGTGCCAGCAGCTTGCCCGGGACAGAGAACACTGAAGCTTTCTTT
CASSLPGTENTEAFF
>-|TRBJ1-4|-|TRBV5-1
TGCGCCAGCAGCTTGGAACCATCAACTAATGAAAAACTGTTTTTT
CASSLEPSTNEKLFF
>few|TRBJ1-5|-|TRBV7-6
TGTGCCAGCAGCTTAGCAGGAAGAGCAAATAGCAATCAGCCCCAGCATTTT
CASSLAGRANSNQPQHF
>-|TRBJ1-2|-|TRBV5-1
TGCGCCAGCAGCTTGGCAGGGCGGAAAGGCTACACCTTC
CASSLAGRKGYTF
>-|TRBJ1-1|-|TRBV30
TGTGCCTGGAGTGTTTTCGCTGAAGCTTTCTTT
CAWSVFAEAFF
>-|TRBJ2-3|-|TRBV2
TGTGCCATATACTTCCGGGCTCGGGATACGCAGTATTTT
CAIYFRARDTQYF
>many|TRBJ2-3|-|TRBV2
TGTGCCAGCAGGCATACGGGACAAATAACAGATACGCAGTATTTT
CASRHTGQITDTQYF
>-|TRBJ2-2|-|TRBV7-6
TGTGCCAGCAGCTTAGGGGGGCTGGGCACCGGGGAGCTGTTTTTT
CASSLGGLGTGELFF
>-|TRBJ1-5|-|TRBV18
TGTGCCAGCTCACCACGGGGGGAGGATCAGCCCCAGCATTTT
CASSPRGEDQPQHF
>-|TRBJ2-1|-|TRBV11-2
TGTGCCAGCAGCCCTCCTCCGGAGGGGCTAAATGAGCAGTTCTTC
CASSPPPEGLNEQFF
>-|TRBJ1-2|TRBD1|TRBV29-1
TGCAGCGTCCCGGGACAGGGCCCTTTAAGTGGCTACACCTTC
CSVPGQGPLSGYTF
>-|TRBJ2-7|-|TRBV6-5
TGTGCCACCGGGCCAGGACAGCGATACGAGCAGTACTTC
CATGPGQRYEQYF
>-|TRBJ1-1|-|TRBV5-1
TGCGCCAGCAGCTTGGGGCAGGGGCGAATGAACACTGAAGCTTTCTTT
CASSLGQGRMNTEAFF
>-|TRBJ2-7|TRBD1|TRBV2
TGTGCCAGCTTGGGACAGGGTGCCTCCTACGAGCAGTACTTC
CASLGQGASYEQYF
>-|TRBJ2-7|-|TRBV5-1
TGCGCCAGCAGCTTGAGATTAGCGGCTGACTACGAGCAGTACTTC
CASSLRLAADYEQYF
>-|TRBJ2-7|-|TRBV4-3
TGCGCCAGCAGCCCGGGACGGAACTACGAGCAGTACTTC
CASSPGRNYEQYF
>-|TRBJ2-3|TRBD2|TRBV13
TGTGCCAGCAGCTCGGGACTAGCGGGAGTCTCAGATACGCAGTATTTT
CASSSGLAGVSDTQYF
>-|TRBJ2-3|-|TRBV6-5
TGTGCCAGCAGTCACCGACCTGAACCAGATACGCAGTATTTT
CASSHRPEPDTQYF
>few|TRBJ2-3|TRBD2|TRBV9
TGTGCCAGCAGCGTAGTAGCGGGAGGCACAGATACGCAGTATTTT
CASSVVAGGTDTQYF
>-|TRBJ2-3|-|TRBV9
TGTGCCAGCAGCGTAGCTGGCACAGATACGCAGTATTTT
CASSVAGTDTQYF
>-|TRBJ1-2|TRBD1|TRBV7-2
TGTGCCAGCAGTCGAACCGGGACAGGGCCGGTCGACTATGGCTACACCTTC
CASSRTGTGPVDYGYTF
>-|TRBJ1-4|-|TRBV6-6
TGTGCCAGCACCGGGCCTACGGTAGAACTGTTTTTT
CASTGPTVELFF
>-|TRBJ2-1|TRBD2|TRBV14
TGTGCCAGCAGCCTCCTAGACCGTCTAGCGGGTAGCAATGAGCAGTTCTTC
CASSLLDRLAGSNEQFF
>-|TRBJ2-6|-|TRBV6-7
TGTGCCAGCAGTTACGGCTTCCCAGTGGGCGTCAGCTCTGGGGCCAACGTCCTGACTTTC
CASSYGFPVGVSSGANVLTF
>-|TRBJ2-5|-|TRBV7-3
TGTGCCAGCAGCTTATACGGGGGAGAGACCCAGTACTTC
CASSLYGGETQYF
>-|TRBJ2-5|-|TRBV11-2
TGTGCCAGCAGCTACACGTTTCCCGACTCCCAAGAGACCCAGTACTTC
CASSYTFPDSQETQYF
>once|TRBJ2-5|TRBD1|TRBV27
TGTGCCAGCGCGCCGGGACAGGGGTGGAAGACCCAGTACTTC
CASAPGQGWKTQYF
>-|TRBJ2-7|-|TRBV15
TGTGCCACCAGCAGAGAGGCACTGAGCTCCTACGAGCAGTACTTC
CATSREALSSYEQYF
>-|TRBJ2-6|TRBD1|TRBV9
TGTGCCAGCAGCGTAGAAGCAGGGGGATTCTCTGGGGCCAACGTCCTGACTTTC
CASSVEAGGFSGANVLTF
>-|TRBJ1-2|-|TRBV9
TGTGCCAGCAGCTTGACAAATAACTATGGCTACACCTTC
CASSLTNNYGYTF